A single sample gave rise to the 26 T cell receptor beta chains below, sequenced in a study of cytomegalovirus exposure and HLA in healthy donors. A multiplex PCR was run with 60 Vbeta primers and 13 Jbeta primers. Using immunoSEQ multiplex PCR, the repertoire was profiled, and TCRdb retains in-frame clones only, with some absent. Of 110,000 or so clones detected, over 60% appear once; the ten largest clones hold over 9.5%. Sequencing was performed on PBMCs. The receptors were gathered from a man aged 35-49 years in good health and CMV-seropositive.

The J gene is TRBJ1-3, the V gene TRBV29-1; 10 bases agree with TRBD1. The germline gives CDR1 SQVTM, CDR2 ANQGSEA. The CDR3 has 17 residues. V was pared by 7 bases and J by 1 base, with 13 bases of the junction left unmatched. Written as DNA, the CDR3 is TGCAGCGCTGGGAACCCGGGACAGGGGATTTCTGGAAACACCATATATTTT. Translation gives CSAGNPGQGISGNTIYF.

The V gene is TRBV18, the J gene TRBJ2-7; 7 nucleotides agree with TRBD1. The V and J ends lost 6 bases and 8 bases, in that order; junction bases with no gene match: 16. The germline CDR1 and CDR2 sequences are KGHSH and LQKENI. The CDR3 loop spans 15 amino acids. The CDR3 bases are TGTGCCAGCTCTGACTCCCCGGACAGGTATACGAAGCAGTACTTC. Translating it yields CASSDSPDRYTKQYF.

The chain is built from TRBV5-8 and TRBJ1-3; TRBD1 matches at 8 bases. The junction had 11 bases not matched to a gene; V was cut back by 3 bases and J by 0 bases. CDR3 size: 18 residues. The germline V gene has CDR1 SGHTS and CDR2 YDEGEE. The DNA for the CDR3 is TGTGCCAGCAGCTCGAAGGACAGGGATTGGTACTCTGGAAACACCATATATTTT. Amino acid sequence: CASSSKDRDWYSGNTIYF.

The chain is built from TRBV30 and TRBJ1-3, with D possibly matching TRBD1 (5 bases). The CDR3 length is 18 residues. Trimming removed 0 bases at V and 1 base at J, with 19 bases between. Germline CDR1 reads GTSNPN; CDR2 reads SVGIG (reference sequence). CDR3 nucleotides: TGTGCCTGGAGTGTACTTGGTTCCGGGGGGGGATCTGGAAACACCATATATTTT. Protein product: CAWSVLGSGGGSGNTIYF.

Regarding this clone: At one boundary the junction diverges from the germline segment, which might be a read error. This chain uses TRBV2 with TRBJ2-6, with D possibly being TRBD1 (5 bases). This CDR3 region has 13 residues. Germline V gene sequence: CDR1 SNHLY, CDR2 FYNNEI. CDR3 nucleotides: TGTGCCAGTTCAGTCTCTGGGGCCAACGGCCTGACTTTC. Its protein is CASSVSGANGLTF.

The chain has TRBV4-1 and TRBJ2-2; 9 positions match TRBD2. V was pared by 5 bases and J by 5 bases, with 9 bases of the junction left unmatched. The CDR3 loop spans 16 amino acids. Germline-derived CDR1 and CDR2 are MGHRA and YSYEKL. Written as DNA, the CDR3 is TGCGCCAGCAGCACCAGTCCAGCGGGGGGAACCGGGGAGCTGTTTTTT. This codes for CASSTSPAGGTGELFF.

The rearrangement links TRBV6-6 to TRBJ1-2; 8 bases align to TRBD1. V gave up 2 bases and J gave up 6 bases; unmatched junction bases: 8. The CDR3 sequence is 15 residues long. Germline V gene lookup returns CDR1 MNHNY and CDR2 SVGAGI (reference sequence). CDR3 protein: CASSYPTTGGDGYTF. Here the CDR3 DNA reads TGTGCCAGCAGTTACCCGACCACAGGGGGTGATGGCTACACCTTC.

V gene TRBV7-2 combines with J gene TRBJ2-7, with TRBD1 matching over 9 bases. CDR3 size: 13 residues. J gave up 2 bases and V 7 bases, and 3 bases lay outside the gene matches. Per germline, CDR1 SGHTA and CDR2 FQGNSA. Here the CDR3 DNA reads TGTGCCAGCAAAGGGACAGGGACCTACGAGCAGTACTTC. Encoded protein: CASKGTGTYEQYF.

This chain joins TRBV5-1 and TRBJ1-6; TRBD1 is a possible D gene (5 bases). V was shortened by 0 bases and J by 8 bases, with 12 bases between the two germline ends. Germline CDR1 SGHRS, CDR2 YFSETQ. The CDR3 is made up of 15 amino acids. CDR3 in amino acids: CASSLAGRADSPLHF. CDR3 nucleotide sequence: TGCGCCAGCAGCTTGGCCGGCAGGGCGGATTCACCCCTCCACTTT.

This chain joins TRBV11-3 and TRBJ2-2, with 8 bases identical to TRBD1. The germline gives CDR1 SGHNT, CDR2 YENEEA. There are 16 residues in the CDR3. V gave up 1 base and J gave up 4 bases; unmatched junction bases: 5. Here the CDR3 DNA reads TGTGCCAGCAGCTTAGGACAGGGGAGGAGCACCGGGGAGCTGTTTTTT. This encodes CASSLGQGRSTGELFF.

Concerning this clone: A junction boundary mismatches the germline segment, possibly from a read error. The chain uses TRBV10-2 and TRBJ1-1; TRBD1 agrees at 8 bases. Germline V gives CDR1 WSHSY, CDR2 SAAADI. This CDR3 has 14 residues. The CDR3 here is CASGEQGVSTEAFF. The CDR3 DNA is TGCGCCAGCGGTGAACAGGGGGTGAGCACTGAAGCTTTCTTT.

The gene calls are TRBV2 and TRBJ2-1; D unresolved. The CDR3 loop spans 14 amino acids. The germline gives CDR1 SNHLY, CDR2 FYNNEI. The germline V and J ends were trimmed by 4 bases and 0 bases, with 7 bases remaining between them. The CDR3 reads CASSGSSSYNEQFF. The CDR3 DNA sequence: TGTGCCAGCAGTGGTTCGAGCTCCTACAATGAGCAGTTCTTC.

This chain links TRBV9 with TRBJ2-5; 9 bases agree with TRBD2. The CDR3 extends over 16 amino acids. From germline, CDR1 is SGDLS and CDR2 YYNGEE. V was pared by 0 bases and J by 4 bases, with 7 bases of the junction left unmatched. The CDR3 region has the DNA TGTGCCAGCAGCGTAGGCGGACTAGCGAGCGCAGAGACCCAGTACTTC. It yields the protein CASSVGGLASAETQYF. The full variable domain, rest sourced from reference TRBV9 and TRBJ2-5, is DSGVTQTPKHLITATGQRVTLRCSPRSGDLSVYWYQQSLDQGLQFLIQYYNGEERAKGNILERFSAQQFPDLHSELNLSSLELGDSALYFCASSVGGLASAETQYFGPGTRLLVL.

V gene TRBV11-3 combines with J gene TRBJ1-5, with 10 bases that match TRBD1. The germline V gene has CDR1 SGHNT and CDR2 YENEEA. V shed 4 bases and J 0 bases; nucleotides not matched to a gene: 15. The CDR3 is 20 residues long. This CDR3 reads CASSSHTRDRGGYSNQPQHF. CDR3 nucleotides: TGTGCCAGCAGCTCGCATACCCGGGACAGGGGCGGGTATAGCAATCAGCCCCAGCATTTT.

The rearrangement links TRBV5-6 to TRBJ2-2; 9 bases agree with TRBD1. Germline CDR1 SGHDT, CDR2 YYEEEE. The CDR3 sequence is 16 residues long. J lost 4 bases, V lost 6 bases, and 10 bases had no gene match. The CDR3 region is CASTETGGGFTGELFF. CDR3 DNA sequence: TGTGCCAGCACCGAAACAGGGGGCGGTTTCACCGGGGAGCTGTTTTTT.

CDR3: CASSDRYYEQYF. CDR3 coding DNA: TGTGCCAGCTCGGACAGATACTACGAGCAGTACTTC. The V call is TRBV19, the J call TRBJ2-7, with D possibly matching TRBD1 (6 bases). Trimming pared 9 bases from V and 3 bases from J, leaving 12 bases between. The CDR3 length is 12 residues. Germline V gene sequence: CDR1 LNHDA, CDR2 SQIVND (reference sequence).

V is TRBV7-2 and J is TRBJ2-7; 11 positions agree with TRBD2. Per germline, CDR1 SGHTA and CDR2 FQGNSA. Trimming removed 6 bases from V and 4 bases from J; junction bases left unmatched: 5. The CDR3 is 14 residues long. The CDR3 coding sequence is TGTGCCAGCAGAAAAGGGACTAGCGGATACGAGCAGTACTTC. Translation: CASRKGTSGYEQYF.

The J gene is TRBJ1-2, the V gene TRBV6-1; D is unclear. The germline gives CDR1 MNHNS, CDR2 SASEGT. The CDR3 sequence is 13 residues long. Trimming shortened V by 6 bases and J by 2 bases, and 10 bases separated the two germline ends. This CDR3 is CASRPGLNYGYTF. DNA for the CDR3: TGTGCCAGCAGACCAGGACTGAACTATGGCTACACCTTC.

The V and J genes are TRBV7-3 and TRBJ1-5; the D is unclear. The CDR3 has 13 residues. Trimming cost V 3 bases and J 7 bases, with 10 bases left between them. Germline V gene lookup returns CDR1 SGHTA and CDR2 FQGTGA. The DNA for the CDR3 is TGTGCCAGCAGCTTTACGATCGGGCAGCCCCAGCATTTT. Amino acid sequence: CASSFTIGQPQHF.

This chain links TRBV9 with TRBJ1-1; TRBD1 is a possible D gene (5 bases). In germline, CDR1 is SGDLS, CDR2 YYNGEE. Deletions cut 3 bases from V and 4 bases from J, with 19 bases between. This CDR3 comprises 16 residues. DNA of the CDR3: TGTGCCAGCAGCGCCCATACCGGGGGAAGGGGCACTGAAGCTTTCTTT. This gives the protein CASSAHTGGRGTEAFF.

This clone was detected once. The gene calls are TRBV15 and TRBJ2-2, with 9 bases matching TRBD2. The CDR3 runs to 20 residues. J lost 5 bases, V lost 0 bases, and 16 bases had no gene match. Germline-derived CDR1 and CDR2 are LNHNV and YYDKDF (reference sequence). For the CDR3, the DNA is TGTGCCACCAGCAGAGATTCCGGGACTAGCACCGAACGAGCTACCGGGGAGCTGTTTTTT. Its protein is CATSRDSGTSTERATGELFF.

The chain links TRBV5-4 to TRBJ2-7; D is unresolved. V lost 4 bases to trimming and J lost 0 bases, with 8 bases between them. Germline CDR1 and CDR2: SGHNT and YYREEE (reference sequence). The CDR3 sequence is 13 residues long. The CDR3 DNA reads as TGTGCCAGCAGCCCGCAGTCCTCCTACGAGCAGTACTTC. Residues: CASSPQSSYEQYF.

CDR3 DNA: TGTGCCAGCAGCTTGGGCGGGGGGGCCCTCGCAGATACGCAGTATTTT. Translated: CASSLGGGALADTQYF. The J gene is TRBJ2-3, the V gene TRBV7-2; 9 bases agree with TRBD2. J lost 4 bases, V lost 3 bases, and 8 bases had no gene match. The CDR3 covers 16 residues. In germline, CDR1 is SGHTA, CDR2 FQGNSA.

This clone was observed once. V is TRBV28 and J is TRBJ1-5; weak D call: TRBD1 (5 bases). Trimming took off 3 bases at V and 4 bases at J, with 22 bases between the two ends. The CDR3 runs to 18 residues. The germline CDR1 and CDR2 sequences are MDHEN and SYDVKM. DNA for the CDR3: TGTGCCAGCAGTTTCGACCGAGGGAGGGGCTCGGGGAATCAGCCCCAGCATTTT. Translated: CASSFDRGRGSGNQPQHF.

This clone was seen once. The J gene is TRBJ1-2, the V gene TRBV29-1; TRBD1 aligns across 12 bases. The CDR3 has 15 residues. Germline V gives CDR1 SQVTM, CDR2 ANQGSEA. V was clipped by 4 bases and J by 4 bases; unmatched bases: 7. The CDR3 DNA reads TGCAGCGTTGGGGCCGGGACAGGGGGCTCCTATGGCTACACCTTC. As protein: CSVGAGTGGSYGYTF.

In its sample, this clone was seen once. The junction departs from the called germline gene at one end, perhaps through a read error. The chain joins TRBV2 to TRBJ2-4, with D possibly matching TRBD1 (5 bases). Germline CDR1 SNHLY, CDR2 FYNNEI. CDR3 length equals 13 residues. Here the CDR3 DNA reads TGTGCCACTTTGGAGCAGGACAAAAACAGTCAGTACTTC. It specifies CATLEQDKNSQYF.